This T cell receptor beta chain was sequenced during a study of cytomegalovirus exposure and HLA in healthy donors (dated by TCRdb to about 2017). In terms of the full investigation: In an earlier analysis of approximately 500 of the donors, about 260 Gb of sequence data and some 100 million unique TCR beta sequences from roughly 200 million T cells were reported. In the later analysis, no new phenotypic data were used to find candidate immune exposures; instead, reliance was placed on TCR beta sequences and their occurrence across donors. Donor age, sex, ethnicity and CMV serostatus were compiled together with the repertoire data. All discovery cohort repertoires had been generated on a single sequencing platform. Both class I and class II loci were covered by HLA typing, at four-digit resolution. To study patterns of TCR occurrence, a later analysis re-analyzed previously published TCR beta repertoires from more than 550 donors and added high-resolution HLA genotyping. The study used immunosequencing to profile the T cell repertoires of approximately 650 subjects and linked those repertoires to cytomegalovirus serostatus. To predict cytomegalovirus infection status, the study brought together high-throughput TCR immunosequencing, statistical association of individual TCRs with disease status, and machine learning. Among a few hundred genotyped donors of the cohort, an average of 235,054 unique TCR beta nucleotide sequences were sequenced per donor, roughly 18% of them non-productive. Besides the first cohort of about 730 subjects, a separate validation cohort made up of over 95 different subjects was used. An early release covering approximately 600 HLA-typed donors comprised around 300 gigabases of sequencing data and 85 million or so unique TCR sequences. A later genetic analysis used genome-wide SNP genotypes for about 55% of the 666 donors, treating that subset as a discovery cohort. A handful of DR-DQ haplotypes were treated as single units for association and clustering because of strong linkage in the cohort. An earlier analysis of around 640 of the donors used high-throughput TCR beta sequencing to judge whether each TCR beta V gene segment behaved as functional or pseudogenic. The aim of the study was to test whether cataloging public T cell receptors could identify signatures of past pathogen exposure. The number of typed donors differed by locus: about 620-630 for A, B, C, DRB1 and DQB1; 522 for DQA1; fewer than 610 for DPA1; and some 430 for DPB1. The genetic ancestry cluster associated with self-reported Caucasian donors included 65% to 90% of the roughly 400 genotyped donors. Study-level results and caveats: It was suggested by the authors that the approach could potentially be generalized to other disease states and immunological phenotypes. The study gave a list of around 170 TCR beta chains associated with cytomegalovirus. CMV serostatus was the only immune exposure information available for the cohort. In vitro tests confirmed that a few of the cytomegalovirus-associated TCR beta chains recognize cytomegalovirus antigens. A later analysis reported that several top co-occurrence clusters appeared linked to parvovirus B19, influenza, CMV and Epstein-Barr virus. When HLA alleles, especially DR and DQ, strongly co-occurred, attributing TCR associations to individual alleles was difficult. A cluster of highly shared sequence variants was judged likely to be a technical artifact of the sequencing pipeline. Only TCR beta chains were sequenced in this cohort, and the absence of alpha or paired-chain data limited detectable features. A further reported finding was that TCR beta sequences accurately predicted the HLA-A and HLA-B alleles for most subjects in the first cohort. V-gene and J-gene trimming of TCR beta chains was associated with a missense DCLRE1C variant in a later genetic analysis, and the association was replicated in an independent cohort. Because some donors lacked HLA typing at each locus, the association tests relied only on the typed subset. In both the original and validation cohorts, the classifier was reported to diagnose cytomegalovirus status with high specificity and sensitivity. In a later analysis, HLA-associated TCR beta chains showed more clonal expansion and lower generation probabilities than non-associated chains that were equally common. In an earlier analysis of fewer than 750 of the donors, most TCR beta V segments were observed in productive rearrangements about 87% or about 30% of the time, broadly matching IMGT annotations. At a false discovery rate of 0.05, a later analysis linked under 20,000 TCR beta sequences to specific HLA alleles. A later analysis found that TCR association rates varied across HLA loci, with DRB1 alleles showing the most associated TCRs and HLA-C alleles the fewest. The 87-base-pair reads could not distinguish some IMGT-functional V segments, including TRBV6-2 and TRBV6-3, so those segments were excluded. Sequencing depth was assumed to be roughly uniform across donors in the presence/absence analyses, though that assumption may not hold. In a later analysis, most CMV-associated TCR beta chains were found to appear HLA-restricted, with HLA associations seemingly driven largely by CMV exposure. According to a later genetic analysis, donors in an Asian-associated ancestry cluster had fewer N-insertions in productive TCRs than the approximately 670-donor mean. Most TCR sequences were seen in very few donors, while some public TCRs were found in many individuals. Approximately 16 rarely observed V segments, including chromosome 9 orphons, were excluded from the earlier analysis of several hundred of the donors because counts were too low. Correlated functional status among segregating V segments might be attributable to linkage disequilibrium, but an unknown experimental factor could not be ruled out.

The receptor library was made with the immunoSEQ multiplex PCR assay. A mixture of 60 forward primers for TCR Vbeta segments and 13 reverse primers for TCR Jbeta segments was used in the multiplex PCR. A multiplex PCR assay on genomic DNA amplified the CDR3 region of rearranged TCR beta genes. The amplified TCR beta libraries were sequenced on the Illumina HiSeq System as 87-base-pair reads. Per the original workflow: Across the roughly 640 repertoires, a later analysis counted some 80 million unique TCR beta chains, roughly 11 million of which were shared by at least two donors. A nearest-neighbor algorithm error-corrected the raw reads and collapsed the reads into unique sequences, merging closely related sequences to remove PCR and sequencing errors. Alignment of CDR3 sequences to IMGT reference sequences was used to assign V, D and J gene segments. For a sequence to be retained, at least a six-nucleotide match to both a V gene segment and a J gene segment was required. Rearrangements were called productive when the CDR3 lacked stop codons and stayed in frame with V and J; all others were non-productive. CDR3 was defined according to IMGT convention as the region running from the second conserved V-encoded cysteine to the conserved J-encoded phenylalanine. In an earlier analysis of around 540 of the donors, sequences lacking an unambiguous match to a single V gene segment were excluded. An earlier analysis of about 590 of the donors classified V segments as functional when productive rearrangements were above 56.7% and as segregating when the standard deviation between donors was above 5%. A statistical classification framework was built for diagnosing cytomegalovirus status from the catalog of TCR beta chain sequences. V and J gene assignment, in a later analysis, came from comparing TCR nucleotide sequences with IMGT/GENE-DB human TR gene sequences. A later analysis assigned CDR3 sequences and most-parsimonious VDJ recombination scenarios with the TCRdist pipeline. In a later analysis, every TCR beta chain was defined by the combination of its CDR3 amino acid sequence and its V-gene family, and reads without a unique V-gene family were dropped. As a way to deal with suspected cross-contamination and a sequencing artifact, a later analysis dropped hundreds of nucleotide sequences that were highly shared and had low generation probability. In a later analysis, a clonal expansion index for each public chain was calculated from normalized within-repertoire ranks of inferred template counts. In a later analysis, generation probabilities were computed with a VDJ recombination model fitted to out-of-frame rearrangements, and the resulting probabilities were checked against IGoR. Hypergeometric tests were used in a later analysis to score TCR-TCR, TCR-HLA and TCR-CMV co-occurrence, with a repertoire-size bias correction applied to the TCR pairs. To estimate false discovery rates, a later analysis permuted the HLA or CMV assignments 20 times. In a later analysis, co-occurring TCRs were grouped using DBSCAN, and TCRdist sequence similarity was added for clustering within HLA-allele-positive subsets. Co-occurrence clustering excluded repertoires with fewer than 30,000 or more than 120,000 public chains, plus five with anomalous nucleotide sharing. Not all clones reach the TCRdb copy of this immuneACCESS table, which keeps in-frame sequences only. Checked studies attribute under half of the gap to unresolved V genes and leave the rest unexplained. The DNA was the basis for D and trimming; V, J and clone size are from that table. The sample table shows roughly 120,000 clones, and 75% to 90% are seen once. The ten most abundant clones make up about 2.6% of the sample.

The cohort was made up of several hundred healthy bone marrow donors. Cohort members were all nominally healthy when sampled, although unrecorded immune exposures were likely present. The donor tested CMV seronegative and was one of the 352 seronegative cohort members. Every donor gave a peripheral blood sample, and the peripheral blood mononuclear cells from that sample were used for TCR beta sequencing. Genomic DNA was extracted from the blood cell samples with the Qiagen DNeasy Blood Extraction Kit. A word on this clone: Its antigen is still unknown. Within one base of it there is no much larger clone, and no base qualities were kept.

CDR1 and CDR2 were assigned from the germline V gene as SGHTA and FQGNSA. The junction carries 13 bases between V and J, which are trimmed by 5 bases and 6 bases respectively. Including cysteine and phenylalanine, the CDR3 has 13 amino acids. Here the CDR3 DNA is all that survives: 39 bases in frame from base 1. The V and J genes are TRBV7-2 and TRBJ1-2, with TRBD1 tentatively as D gene (5 bases match). The sample comprised PBMCs. This TCR derives from a man aged 25-45 years in good health and CMV-seronegative. For the CDR3, the sequence is CASSPTGGDGYTF. The nucleotide sequence is given as TGTGCCAGCAGCCCAACCGGGGGGGATGGCTACACCTTC. Reference TRBV7-2 and TRBJ1-2 proteins supply the regions before and after the CDR3; the full variable domain is: GAGVSQSPSNKVTEKGKDVELRCDPISGHTALYWYRQSLGQGLEFLIYFQGNSAPDKSGLPSDRFSAERTGGSVSTLTIQRTQQEDSAVYLCASSPTGGDGYTFGSGTRLTVV.